One and the same sample provided the 3 T cell receptor beta chains below, sequenced in a study of blood T cell repertoires in COVID-19 (TCRdb year 2020). The method was the immunoSEQ multiplex PCR assay. TCRdb took this table from immuneACCESS and kept in-frame rearrangements with V and J called. Such tables lack part of the clones; where checked against another copy, unresolved V genes explain under half of the gap, and the rest is unexplained. This sample comprises approximately 250,000 clones, around 88% of them detected only once. The ten largest clones take up under 2.5% of the sample. The sequencing input was peripheral blood. The origin of the receptors is a man in his thirties or forties with active or convalescent COVID-19.

The V gene is TRBV3-1 (or the pseudogene TRBV3-2), the J gene TRBJ1-1, with D maybe TRBD1 (5 bases). Germline V gene lookup returns CDR1 LGHDT and CDR2 YNNKEL (reference sequence). This CDR3 comprises 16 residues. Trimming removed 5 bases from V and 0 bases from J, with 16 bases in between. The CDR3 nucleotides are TGTGCCAGCAGCTCATTAAACAGGATGATGAACACTGAAGCTTTCTTT. Translation: CASSSLNRMMNTEAFF.

This sequence joins TRBV9 and TRBJ2-5, with 10 positions matching TRBD1. The length of the CDR3 is 15 residues. Germline loops: CDR1 SGDLS, CDR2 YYNGEE. Trimming cost V 4 bases and J 1 base; bases outside gene matches: 4. As DNA, the CDR3 is TGTGCCAGCAGCATGACAGGGGGCACCCAAGAGACCCAGTACTTC. This encodes CASSMTGGTQETQYF.

This rearrangement joins TRBV5-1 to TRBJ1-2; no clear D gene. Germline CDR1 reads SGHRS; CDR2 reads YFSETQ. This CDR3 spans 14 amino acids. V was trimmed by 4 bases and J by 2 bases, leaving 12 bases between them. The CDR3 DNA reads TGCGCCAGCAGCACCGAGCCTCGGAACTATGGCTACACCTTC. It codes for CASSTEPRNYGYTF.